The next 5 T cell receptor beta chains were all read from a single sample in a study of blood T cell repertoires in COVID-19. Here immunoSEQ multiplex PCR was the method, and the copy in TCRdb shows in-frame clones only, minus some. Here the sample spans fewer than 350,000 clones, about 89% being singletons. The sequenced sample consisted of PBMCs or T cells enriched from blood (not recorded which). Source of these receptors: a man in his 60s who had recovered from COVID-19.

The genes are TRBV19 and TRBJ1-2, with D possibly being TRBD1 (6 bases). V lost 5 bases and J lost 8, with 18 bases in between. This CDR3 contains 14 residues. Germline lookup yields CDR1 LNHDA and CDR2 SQIVND (reference sequence). The CDR3 sequence is CASSPQGTQVGYTF. As DNA, the CDR3 is TGTGCCAGTAGTCCACAGGGTACTCAAGTCGGCTACACCTTC.

The chain has TRBV7-3 and TRBJ2-2; D is perhaps TRBD2 (6 bases). The germline CDR1 and CDR2 sequences are SGHTA and FQGTGA. This CDR3 is 16 amino acids long. Trimming removed 2 bases from V and 1 base from J, with 11 bases in between. CDR3 coding DNA: TGTGCCAGCAGCTTATTGGTTAGCGGGAACACCGGGGAGCTGTTTTTT. Amino acids: CASSLLVSGNTGELFF.

This chain links TRBV5-1 with TRBJ2-3, with a possible D match to TRBD1 (5 bases). The CDR3 consists of 15 residues. Germline V gene data show CDR1 as SGHRS and CDR2 as YFSETQ. The V and J ends lost 4 bases and 3 bases respectively, with 15 bases between them. DNA for the CDR3: TGCGCCAGCAGCACAACTGGACACATTACAGATACGCAGTATTTT. This codes for CASSTTGHITDTQYF.

The chain has TRBV7-2 and TRBJ2-5; the D gene is possibly TRBD1 (5 bases). Trimming pared 3 bases from V and 4 bases from J, leaving 12 bases between. Germline V gene lookup returns CDR1 SGHTA and CDR2 FQGNSA. This CDR3 spans 14 amino acids. CDR3 in DNA: TGTGCCAGCAGCTTTAACCAGGGCGGAGAGACCCAGTACTTC. Amino acids: CASSFNQGGETQYF.

V is TRBV10-3 and J is TRBJ2-4; 11 bases align to TRBD1. The CDR3 contains 16 residues. The germline V gene has CDR1 ENHRY and CDR2 SYGVKD. The ends lost 0 bases at V and 6 bases at J; junction bases unmatched: 4. The CDR3 loop is CAISESGQGEGNIQYF. The DNA of the CDR3 is TGTGCCATCAGTGAGTCGGGACAGGGGGAAGGAAACATTCAGTACTTC.